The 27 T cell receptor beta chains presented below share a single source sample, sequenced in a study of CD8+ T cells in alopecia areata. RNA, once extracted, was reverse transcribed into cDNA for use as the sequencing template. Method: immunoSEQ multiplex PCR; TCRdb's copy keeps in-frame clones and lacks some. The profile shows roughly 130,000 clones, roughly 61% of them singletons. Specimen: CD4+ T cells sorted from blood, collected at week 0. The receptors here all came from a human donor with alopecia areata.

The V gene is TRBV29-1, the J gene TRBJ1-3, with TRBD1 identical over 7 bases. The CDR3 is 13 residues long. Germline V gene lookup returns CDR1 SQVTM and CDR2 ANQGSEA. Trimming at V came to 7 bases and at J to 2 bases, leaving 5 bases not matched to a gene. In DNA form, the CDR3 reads TGCAGCGGCCACAGGGGACCTGGAAACACCATATATTTT. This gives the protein CSGHRGPGNTIYF.

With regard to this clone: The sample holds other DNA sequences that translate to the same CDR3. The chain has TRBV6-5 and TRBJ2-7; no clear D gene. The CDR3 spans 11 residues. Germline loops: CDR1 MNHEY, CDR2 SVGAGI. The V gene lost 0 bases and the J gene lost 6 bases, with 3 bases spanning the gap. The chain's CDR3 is CASSYSAEQYF. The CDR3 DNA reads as TGTGCCAGCAGTTACTCCGCCGAGCAGTACTTC.

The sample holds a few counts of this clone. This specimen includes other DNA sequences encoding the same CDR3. CDR3 sequence reads: CASSPTDTQYF. As DNA, the CDR3 is TGTGCCAGCTCACCGACAGATACGCAGTATTTT. J is TRBJ2-3 and V is TRBV18; D gene ambiguous. There are 11 residues in the CDR3. The germline CDR1 and CDR2 sequences are KGHSH and LQKENI. Trimming pared 3 bases from V and 3 bases from J, leaving 1 base between.

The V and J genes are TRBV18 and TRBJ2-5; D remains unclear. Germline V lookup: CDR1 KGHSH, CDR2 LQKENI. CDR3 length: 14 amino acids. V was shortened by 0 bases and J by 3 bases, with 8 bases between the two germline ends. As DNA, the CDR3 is TGTGCCAGCTCACCACCGAGCACCAAAGAGACCCAGTACTTC. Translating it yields CASSPPSTKETQYF.

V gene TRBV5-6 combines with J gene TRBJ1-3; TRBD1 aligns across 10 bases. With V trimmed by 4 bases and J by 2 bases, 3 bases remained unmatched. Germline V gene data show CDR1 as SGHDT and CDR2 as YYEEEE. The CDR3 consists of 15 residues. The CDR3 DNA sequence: TGTGCCAGCAGCCTAGGACAGGGGGCTGGAAACACCATATATTTT. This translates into CASSLGQGAGNTIYF.

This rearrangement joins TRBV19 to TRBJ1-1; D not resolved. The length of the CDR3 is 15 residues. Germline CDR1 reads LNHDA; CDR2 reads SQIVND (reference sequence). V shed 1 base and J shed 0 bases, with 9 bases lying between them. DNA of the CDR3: TGTGCCAGTAGTATAGTAGGCAGTTTGAACACTGAAGCTTTCTTT. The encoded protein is CASSIVGSLNTEAFF.

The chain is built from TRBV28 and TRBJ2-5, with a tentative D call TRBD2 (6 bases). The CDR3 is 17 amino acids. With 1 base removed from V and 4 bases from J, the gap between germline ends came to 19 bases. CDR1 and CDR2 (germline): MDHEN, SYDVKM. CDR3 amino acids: CASSLSRRRGGVETQYF. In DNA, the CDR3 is TGTGCCAGCAGTTTATCTAGACGGCGGGGCGGCGTAGAGACCCAGTACTTC.

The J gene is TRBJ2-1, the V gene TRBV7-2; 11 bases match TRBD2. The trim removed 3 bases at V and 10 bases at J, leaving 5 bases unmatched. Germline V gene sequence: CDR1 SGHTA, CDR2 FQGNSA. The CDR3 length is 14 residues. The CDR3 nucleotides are TGTGCCAGCAGCTTTTCGACTAGCGGGAACGAGCAGTTCTTC. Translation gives CASSFSTSGNEQFF.

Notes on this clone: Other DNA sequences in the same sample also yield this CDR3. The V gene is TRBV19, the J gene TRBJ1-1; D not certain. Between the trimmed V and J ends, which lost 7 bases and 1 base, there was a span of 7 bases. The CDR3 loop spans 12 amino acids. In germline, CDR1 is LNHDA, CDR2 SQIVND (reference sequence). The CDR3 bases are TGTGCCAGTAACGAGCAGAACACTGAAGCTTTCTTT. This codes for CASNEQNTEAFF.

The CDR3 bases are TGTGCCAGCAGCTCCTTGACTAGCGGGGGGGCGGAGACCCAGTACTTC. This codes for CASSSLTSGGAETQYF. The rearrangement uses TRBV7-3 and TRBJ2-5, with TRBD2 identical over 14 bases. Germline V gene sequence: CDR1 SGHTA, CDR2 FQGTGA. The CDR3 totals 16 residues. The junction had 6 bases not matched to a gene; V was cut back by 4 bases and J by 5 bases.

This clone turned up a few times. The CDR3 here is CASSYGTRINEQFF. CDR3 bases: TGTGCCAGCAGCTACGGGACTAGAATAAATGAGCAGTTCTTC. The chain carries TRBV7-9 and TRBJ2-1; 8 bases match TRBD2. The CDR3 covers 14 residues. V shed 4 bases, J shed 7 bases, and the junction held 6 bases outside the gene matches. Germline loops: CDR1 SEHNR, CDR2 FQNEAQ (reference sequence).

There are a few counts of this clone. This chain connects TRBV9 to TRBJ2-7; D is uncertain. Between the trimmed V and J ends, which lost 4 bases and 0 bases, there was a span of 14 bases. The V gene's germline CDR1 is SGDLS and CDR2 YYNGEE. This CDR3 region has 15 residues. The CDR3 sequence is CASSPNPGYSYEQYF. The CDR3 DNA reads TGTGCCAGCAGCCCGAACCCCGGTTACTCCTACGAGCAGTACTTC.

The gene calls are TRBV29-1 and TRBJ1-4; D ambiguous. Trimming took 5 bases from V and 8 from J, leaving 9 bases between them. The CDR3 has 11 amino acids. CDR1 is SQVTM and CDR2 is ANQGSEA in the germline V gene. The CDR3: CSVYEFEKLFF. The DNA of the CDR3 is TGCAGCGTTTACGAATTCGAAAAACTGTTTTTT.

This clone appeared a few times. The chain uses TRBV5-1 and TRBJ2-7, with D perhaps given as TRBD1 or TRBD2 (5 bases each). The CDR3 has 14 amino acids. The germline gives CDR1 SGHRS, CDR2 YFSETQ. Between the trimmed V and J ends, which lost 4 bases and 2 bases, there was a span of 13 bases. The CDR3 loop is CASSISGPPYEQYF. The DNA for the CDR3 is TGCGCCAGCAGCATATCGGGACCGCCCTACGAGCAGTACTTC.

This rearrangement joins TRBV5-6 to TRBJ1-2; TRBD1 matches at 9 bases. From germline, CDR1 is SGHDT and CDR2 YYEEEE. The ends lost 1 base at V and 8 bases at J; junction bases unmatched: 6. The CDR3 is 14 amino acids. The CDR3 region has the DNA TGTGCCAGCAGCTTGCGGGACAGGGCGGCGGGCTACACCTTC. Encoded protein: CASSLRDRAAGYTF.

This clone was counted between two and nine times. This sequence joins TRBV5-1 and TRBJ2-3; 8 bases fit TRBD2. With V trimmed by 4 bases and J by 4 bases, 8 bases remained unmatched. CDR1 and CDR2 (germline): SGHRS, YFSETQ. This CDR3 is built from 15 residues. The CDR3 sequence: CASSVDLAGADTQYF. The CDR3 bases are TGCGCCAGCAGCGTAGATCTAGCGGGCGCAGATACGCAGTATTTT.

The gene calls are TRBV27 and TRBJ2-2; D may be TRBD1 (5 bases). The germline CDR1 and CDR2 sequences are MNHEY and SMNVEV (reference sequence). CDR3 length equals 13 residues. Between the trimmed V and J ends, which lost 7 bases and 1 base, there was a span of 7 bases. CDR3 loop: CASNQGNTGELFF. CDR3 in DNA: TGTGCCAGCAATCAGGGGAACACCGGGGAGCTGTTTTTT.

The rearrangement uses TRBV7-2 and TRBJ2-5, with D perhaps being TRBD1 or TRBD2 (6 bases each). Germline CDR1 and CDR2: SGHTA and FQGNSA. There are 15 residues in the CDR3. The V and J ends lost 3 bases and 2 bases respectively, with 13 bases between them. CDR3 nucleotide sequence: TGTGCCAGCAGCTTGGGGGGCAGCCCACAAGAGACCCAGTACTTC. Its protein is CASSLGGSPQETQYF.

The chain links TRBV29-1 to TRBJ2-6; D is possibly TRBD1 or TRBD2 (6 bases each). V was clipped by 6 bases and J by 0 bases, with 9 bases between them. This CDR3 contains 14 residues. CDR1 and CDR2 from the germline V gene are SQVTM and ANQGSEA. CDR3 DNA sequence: TGCAGCGTCGGGGGCTTCTCTGGGGCCAACGTCCTGACTTTC. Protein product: CSVGGFSGANVLTF.

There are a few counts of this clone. The CDR3 region is CASSERYGKETQYF. DNA of the CDR3: TGTGCCAGCAGTGAACGGTATGGGAAAGAGACCCAGTACTTC. The chain carries TRBV25-1 and TRBJ2-5; D unresolved. Germline V gene data show CDR1 as MGHDK and CDR2 as SYGVNS. The V end lost 2 bases, the J end lost 3 bases, and 10 bases lay between the germline ends. This CDR3 is 14 amino acids long. The full variable domain, its missing parts supplied by reference TRBV25-1 and TRBJ2-5, is EADIYQTPRYLVIGTGKKITLECSQTMGHDKMYWYQQDPGMELHLIHYSYGVNSTEKGDLSSESTVSRIRTEHFPLTLESARPSHTSQYLCASSERYGKETQYFGPGTRLLVL.

CDR3 in amino acids: CASGFGASGRELFF. The CDR3 DNA sequence: TGTGCTAGTGGTTTTGGGGCGTCGGGAAGGGAGCTGTTTTTT. V is TRBV12-5 and J is TRBJ2-2, with D perhaps being TRBD1 or TRBD2 (5 bases each). Germline V lookup: CDR1 LGHNT, CDR2 FRNRAP. With 3 bases removed from V and 9 bases from J, the gap between germline ends came to 14 bases. This CDR3 is 14 amino acids long.

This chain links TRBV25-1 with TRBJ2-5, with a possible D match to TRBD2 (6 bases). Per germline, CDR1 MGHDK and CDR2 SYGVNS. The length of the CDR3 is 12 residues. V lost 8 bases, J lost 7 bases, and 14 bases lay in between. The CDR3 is CASSRGAGTQYF. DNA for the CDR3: TGTGCCAGCTCTCGCGGGGCGGGGACCCAGTACTTC.

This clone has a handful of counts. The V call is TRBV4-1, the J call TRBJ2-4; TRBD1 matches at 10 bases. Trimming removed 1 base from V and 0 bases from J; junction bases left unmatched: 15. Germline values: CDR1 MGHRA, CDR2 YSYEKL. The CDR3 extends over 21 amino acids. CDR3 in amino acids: CASSQVTPTGGRPIAKNIQYF. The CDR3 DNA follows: TGCGCCAGCAGCCAAGTTACGCCGACAGGGGGCCGCCCTATAGCCAAAAACATTCAGTACTTC.

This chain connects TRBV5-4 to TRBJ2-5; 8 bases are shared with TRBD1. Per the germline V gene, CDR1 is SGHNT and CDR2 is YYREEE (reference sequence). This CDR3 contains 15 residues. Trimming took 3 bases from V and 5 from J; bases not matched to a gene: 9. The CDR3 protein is CASSSKTGEGETQYF. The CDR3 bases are TGTGCCAGCAGCTCTAAGACAGGGGAAGGCGAGACCCAGTACTTC.

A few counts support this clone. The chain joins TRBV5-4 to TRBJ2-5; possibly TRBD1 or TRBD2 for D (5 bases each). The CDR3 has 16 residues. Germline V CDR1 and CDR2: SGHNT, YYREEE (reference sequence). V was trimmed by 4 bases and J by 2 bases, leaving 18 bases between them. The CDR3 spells CASSHPNRDGQETQYF. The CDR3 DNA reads TGTGCCAGCAGCCACCCGAACCGGGACGGACAAGAGACCCAGTACTTC.

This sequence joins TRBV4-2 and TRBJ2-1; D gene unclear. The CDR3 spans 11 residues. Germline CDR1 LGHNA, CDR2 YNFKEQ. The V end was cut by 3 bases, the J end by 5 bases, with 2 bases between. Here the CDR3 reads CASSQDNEQFF. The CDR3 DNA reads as TGTGCCAGCAGCCAGGACAATGAGCAGTTCTTC.

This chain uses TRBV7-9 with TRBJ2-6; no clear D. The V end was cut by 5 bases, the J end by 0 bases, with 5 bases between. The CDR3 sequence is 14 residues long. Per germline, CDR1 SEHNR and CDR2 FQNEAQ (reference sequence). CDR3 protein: CASSQVSGANVLTF. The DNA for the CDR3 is TGTGCCAGCAGCCAAGTCTCTGGGGCCAACGTCCTGACTTTC. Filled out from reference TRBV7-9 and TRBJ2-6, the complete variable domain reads DTGVSQNPRHKITKRGQNVTFRCDPISEHNRLYWYRQTLGQGPEFLTYFQNEAQLEKSRLLSDRFSAERPKGSFSTLEIQRTEQGDSAMYLCASSQVSGANVLTFGAGSRLTVL.